One sample yielded the 32 T cell receptor beta chains listed below, sequenced in a study of cytomegalovirus exposure and HLA in healthy donors. PCR was performed using 60 Vbeta and 13 Jbeta primers. Using immunoSEQ multiplex PCR, the repertoire was profiled, and TCRdb retains in-frame clones only, with some absent. Here the sample table reports about 84,000 clones. Sequenced sample: PBMCs. The origin of the receptors is a man aged 45-65 years in good health and CMV-seronegative.

The CDR3 DNA reads as TGTGCCAGCAGAGACAGGACAGGGGGCTACGAGCAGTACTTC. It codes for CASRDRTGGYEQYF. The chain is built from TRBV6-5 and TRBJ2-7; 10 bases agree with TRBD1. From germline, CDR1 is MNHEY and CDR2 SVGAGI. The CDR3 loop spans 14 amino acids. The J segment lost 3 bases and the V segment lost 6 bases, leaving 5 bases of the junction unmatched.

The chain recombines TRBV10-1 with TRBJ1-4; TRBD1 matches 9 bases. The V segment lost 6 bases and the J segment 8 bases; nucleotides outside the gene matches: 7. The CDR3 is 14 residues long. Germline V lookup: CDR1 WNHNN, CDR2 SYGVQD (reference sequence). CDR3 DNA sequence: TGCGCCAGCAGCGAACAGGGGGCAGGCGAAAAACTGTTTTTT. Translation: CASSEQGAGEKLFF.

The chain uses TRBV27 and TRBJ2-7; 9 nucleotides agree with TRBD2. The trim removed 2 bases at V and 3 bases at J, leaving 5 bases unmatched. The CDR3 is 15 residues long. Germline V gene data show CDR1 as MNHEY and CDR2 as SMNVEV (reference sequence). CDR3 loop: CASSLPLAGIYEQYF. CDR3 DNA sequence: TGTGCCAGCAGTTTACCCCTAGCGGGGATCTACGAGCAGTACTTC.

The chain is built from TRBV6-5 and TRBJ2-3, with 9 bases lining up with TRBD1. J lost 4 bases, V lost 5 bases, and 7 bases had no gene match. Germline values: CDR1 MNHEY, CDR2 SVGAGI. This CDR3 has 15 amino acids. Here the CDR3 reads CASSTQGAGADTQYF. The CDR3, as DNA: TGTGCCAGCAGTACACAGGGGGCAGGGGCAGATACGCAGTATTTT.

The V and J genes are TRBV28 and TRBJ1-2; 8 bases are shared with TRBD1. This CDR3 region has 14 residues. The V gene's germline CDR1 is MDHEN and CDR2 SYDVKM. V shed 6 bases and J 4 bases; nucleotides not matched to a gene: 7. CDR3 residues: CASRGTGYLYGYTF. The DNA of the CDR3 is TGTGCCAGCAGGGGGACAGGTTATCTCTATGGCTACACCTTC.

This chain joins TRBV9 and TRBJ2-7, with 9 nucleotides matching TRBD2. Germline CDR1 reads SGDLS; CDR2 reads YYNGEE. V dropped 0 bases and J dropped 5; count of bases not matched to a gene: 6. This CDR3 comprises 15 residues. The DNA of the CDR3 is TGTGCCAGCAGCGTAGGTGGCGGGGGGGCCGACGAGCAGTACTTC. Protein sequence: CASSVGGGGADEQYF.

This chain connects TRBV6-5 to TRBJ1-1, with unresolved D. Germline CDR1 and CDR2: MNHEY and SVGAGI. The CDR3 spans 16 residues. V lost 2 bases and J 4 bases, leaving 17 bases between the germline ends. The CDR3 DNA follows: TGTGCCAGCAGTTACCGGTACACGGGGAGTAGCACTGAAGCTTTCTTT. Its protein is CASSYRYTGSSTEAFF.

The chain links TRBV29-1 to TRBJ2-3, with a tentative D call TRBD2 (5 bases). Germline lookup yields CDR1 SQVTM and CDR2 ANQGSEA. The CDR3 sequence is 13 residues long. Trimming left V 1 base short and J 6 bases short, with 11 bases between. The CDR3 loop is CSVEAGLADTQYF. The CDR3 DNA sequence: TGCAGCGTTGAAGCGGGGTTGGCCGATACGCAGTATTTT.

The DNA for the CDR3 is TGCAGTGCCCCCGAGGATTACGAGCAGTACTTC. The encoded protein is CSAPEDYEQYF. This chain connects TRBV20-1 to TRBJ2-7; no definite D call. The germline V gene has CDR1 DFQATT and CDR2 SNEGSKA (reference sequence). The length of the CDR3 is 11 residues. V dropped 6 bases and J dropped 4 bases, with 10 bases sitting between them.

The chain carries TRBV9 and TRBJ2-4; TRBD1 aligns across 8 bases. This CDR3 spans 14 amino acids. The V and J ends lost 3 bases and 6 bases, in that order; junction bases with no gene match: 5. Germline CDR1 and CDR2: SGDLS and YYNGEE. The CDR3 DNA is TGTGCCAGCAGCGCAGGGACAGGCTTAAACATTCAGTACTTC. Translation gives CASSAGTGLNIQYF.

This sequence joins TRBV4-1 and TRBJ2-7; 12 bases are a match to TRBD1. V was pared by 2 bases and J by 6 bases, with 5 bases of the junction left unmatched. The CDR3 has 15 amino acids. Germline V CDR1 and CDR2: MGHRA, YSYEKL. The CDR3, as DNA: TGCGCCAGCAGCCAAAGGGACAGGGGGCGCGGCGAGCAGTACTTC. Its translation: CASSQRDRGRGEQYF.

This chain connects TRBV18 to TRBJ2-7; TRBD1 aligns across 8 bases. The germline V gene encodes CDR1 KGHSH and CDR2 LQKENI. V dropped 5 bases and J dropped 6; count of bases not matched to a gene: 0. CDR3 size: 11 residues. CDR3 DNA: TGTGCCAGCTCAACAGGGGGCGAGCAGTACTTC. Translation gives CASSTGGEQYF. Drawing the rest from reference TRBV18 and TRBJ2-7, the complete variable domain is NAGVMQNPRHLVRRRGQEARLRCSPMKGHSHVYWYRQLPEEGLKFMVYLQKENIIDESGMPKERFSAEFPKEGPSILRIQQVVRGDSAAYFCASSTGGEQYFGPGTRLTVT.

The chain uses TRBV7-3 and TRBJ2-3, with TRBD1 matching 10 bases. The CDR3 loop spans 16 amino acids. Germline V gives CDR1 SGHTA, CDR2 FQGTGA. V lost 1 base to trimming and J lost 3 bases; unmatched junction nucleotides: 4. CDR3 in DNA: TGTGCCAGCAGCTTAATCCCGGGACAGGGGACAGATACGCAGTATTTT. It encodes CASSLIPGQGTDTQYF.

This rearrangement joins TRBV5-6 to TRBJ2-3; possibly TRBD2 for D (5 bases). CDR3 length: 16 amino acids. V was cut by 0 bases and J by 0 bases, with 11 bases left in between. The V gene's germline CDR1 is SGHDT and CDR2 YYEEEE. The CDR3, as DNA: TGTGCCAGCAGCTTGGAATCTAGCAGAAGCACAGATACGCAGTATTTT. This encodes CASSLESSRSTDTQYF.

The V call is TRBV15, the J call TRBJ2-5, with D maybe TRBD2 (6 bases). Germline V gene sequence: CDR1 LNHNV, CDR2 YYDKDF (reference sequence). V was shortened by 0 bases and J by 5 bases, with 10 bases between the two germline ends. The CDR3 runs 14 residues. For the CDR3, the DNA is TGTGCCACCAGCAGAGACTGGGGGGAGGAGACCCAGTACTTC. The encoded protein is CATSRDWGEETQYF.

The chain uses TRBV28 and TRBJ2-3; possibly TRBD1 for D (6 bases). The germline V gene encodes CDR1 MDHEN and CDR2 SYDVKM. Trimming shortened V by 4 bases and J by 0 bases, and 11 bases separated the two germline ends. This CDR3 has 15 residues. The CDR3 protein is CASSSTGKSTDTQYF. CDR3 sequence (DNA): TGTGCCAGCAGTTCGACAGGAAAGAGCACAGATACGCAGTATTTT.

This sequence joins TRBV7-9 and TRBJ2-1; TRBD1 aligns across 10 bases. V trimming: 2 bases; J trimming: 6 bases; junction bases outside the gene matches: 4. Germline lookup yields CDR1 SEHNR and CDR2 FQNEAQ (reference sequence). This CDR3 region has 15 residues. CDR3 protein: CASSLSGQGINEQFF. The CDR3 nucleotides are TGTGCCAGCAGCTTATCGGGACAGGGGATCAATGAGCAGTTCTTC.

The chain has TRBV18 and TRBJ1-1; possibly TRBD1 for D (6 bases). The CDR3 extends over 13 amino acids. The V end lost 5 bases, the J end lost 1 base, and 8 bases lay between the germline ends. Looked up from germline, CDR1 is KGHSH and CDR2 is LQKENI. This CDR3 is CASSSGENTEAFF. In DNA, the CDR3 is TGTGCCAGCTCATCAGGGGAGAACACTGAAGCTTTCTTT. The variable domain in full, with the rest retrieved from reference TRBV18 and TRBJ1-1, is NAGVMQNPRHLVRRRGQEARLRCSPMKGHSHVYWYRQLPEEGLKFMVYLQKENIIDESGMPKERFSAEFPKEGPSILRIQQVVRGDSAAYFCASSSGENTEAFFGQGTRLTVV.

The rearrangement links TRBV27 to TRBJ2-1, with D possibly TRBD2 on 5 matching bases. Trimming pared 6 bases from V and 7 bases from J, leaving 19 bases between. Germline lookup yields CDR1 MNHEY and CDR2 SMNVEV (reference sequence). This CDR3 is built from 15 residues. In DNA form, the CDR3 reads TGTGCCAGCAGGGAGAGGACCGGACTGCCTAATGAGCAGTTCTTC. Translating gives CASRERTGLPNEQFF.

The chain couples TRBV5-1 to TRBJ1-5; 8 bases are shared with TRBD1. CDR1 and CDR2 (germline): SGHRS, YFSETQ. The CDR3 runs 14 residues. J lost 4 bases, V lost 2 bases, and 2 bases had no gene match. Here the CDR3 DNA reads TGCGCCAGCAGCTTTGGGGACAGGAATCAGCCCCAGCATTTT. Translating it yields CASSFGDRNQPQHF. Drawing the rest from reference TRBV5-1 and TRBJ1-5, the complete variable domain is KAGVTQTPRYLIKTRGQQVTLSCSPISGHRSVSWYQQTPGQGLQFLFEYFSETQRNKGNFPGRFSGRQFSNSRSEMNVSTLELGDSALYLCASSFGDRNQPQHFGDGTRLSIL.

The chain combines TRBV14 with TRBJ2-1, with 12 bases aligning to TRBD1. Per germline, CDR1 SGHDN and CDR2 FVKESK. J lost 5 bases, V lost 6 bases, and 11 bases had no gene match. The CDR3 consists of 17 residues. The CDR3 sequence is CASSPGTGGIFDNEQFF. As DNA, the CDR3 is TGTGCCAGCAGTCCCGGGACAGGGGGCATTTTCGACAATGAGCAGTTCTTC.

The rearrangement uses TRBV2 and TRBJ1-2; D is undetermined. V lost 1 base, J lost 1 base, and 7 bases lay in between. CDR1 and CDR2 from the germline V gene are SNHLY and FYNNEI. This CDR3 is 14 amino acids long. CDR3 DNA sequence: TGTGCCAGCAGTGAAGACTCCTATAACTATGGCTACACCTTC. It translates to CASSEDSYNYGYTF.

The rearrangement links TRBV29-1 to TRBJ2-7; D is unresolved. V lost 5 bases and J 10 bases, leaving 15 bases between the germline ends. The CDR3 contains 11 residues. Germline CDR1 is SQVTM and CDR2 is ANQGSEA. DNA of the CDR3: TGCAGCGTTTCGTTATTCTCCCTTCAGTACTTC. It encodes CSVSLFSLQYF.

The chain employs TRBV5-1 and TRBJ2-1, with a possible D match to TRBD1 (5 bases). The CDR3 runs 13 residues. Trimming shortened V by 3 bases and J by 6 bases, and 10 bases separated the two germline ends. Germline V gene lookup returns CDR1 SGHRS and CDR2 YFSETQ. This chain's CDR3 is CASSYPQGNEQFF. In DNA form, the CDR3 reads TGCGCCAGCAGCTATCCCCAGGGCAATGAGCAGTTCTTC.

The rearrangement joins TRBV11-2 to TRBJ2-2; 7 positions match TRBD1. The V segment lost 5 bases and the J segment 4 bases; nucleotides outside the gene matches: 7. The germline V gene encodes CDR1 SGHAT and CDR2 FQNNGV. The CDR3 has 15 amino acids. The CDR3 protein is CASSPLTGITGELFF. As DNA, the CDR3 is TGTGCCAGCAGCCCCTTGACAGGGATCACCGGGGAGCTGTTTTTT. Using reference TRBV11-2 and TRBJ2-2 for the parts outside the CDR3, the full variable domain is EAGVAQSPRYKIIEKRQSVAFWCNPISGHATLYWYQQILGQGPKLLIQFQNNGVVDDSQLPKDRFSAERLKGVDSTLKIQPAKLEDSAVYLCASSPLTGITGELFFGEGSRLTVL.

The chain uses TRBV10-1 and TRBJ2-5; 7 bases are shared with TRBD2. This CDR3 has 15 amino acids. Per germline, CDR1 WNHNN and CDR2 SYGVQD (reference sequence). Trimming took 0 bases from V and 1 from J; bases not matched to a gene: 2. The CDR3 sequence: CASSESSSGQETQYF. In nucleotides, the CDR3 is TGCGCCAGCAGTGAGTCCTCTAGCGGCCAAGAGACCCAGTACTTC.

The chain recombines TRBV18 with TRBJ2-3; no firm D call. The ends were cut back, 1 base at V and 1 base at J, with 6 bases in the middle. The CDR3 extends over 14 amino acids. Germline CDR1 and CDR2: KGHSH and LQKENI. The CDR3, as DNA: TGTGCCAGCTCACCACGCGCTGGCACAGATACGCAGTATTTT. Its protein is CASSPRAGTDTQYF.

This sequence joins TRBV5-1 and TRBJ2-7; 9 positions agree with TRBD1. From germline, CDR1 is SGHRS and CDR2 YFSETQ. This CDR3 has 15 residues. V lost 0 bases and J lost 2; bases outside the gene matches: 3. CDR3 bases: TGCGCCAGCAGCTTGGCCGGGACAGGGACCTACGAGCAGTACTTC. Translated: CASSLAGTGTYEQYF.

The genes are TRBV28 and TRBJ1-2; no clear D gene. Germline values: CDR1 MDHEN, CDR2 SYDVKM. The CDR3 consists of 13 residues. The V and J ends lost 7 bases and 8 bases respectively, with 17 bases between them. CDR3 amino acids: CASTRPPGLGYTF. CDR3 in DNA: TGTGCCAGCACCCGCCCCCCGGGGTTGGGCTACACCTTC.

The chain carries TRBV4-1 and TRBJ1-1; TRBD1 agrees at 8 bases. V shed 3 bases, J shed 5 bases, and the junction held 11 bases outside the gene matches. Germline CDR1 MGHRA, CDR2 YSYEKL. This CDR3 has 16 amino acids. CDR3 nucleotides: TGCGCCAGCAGCCACGGCAGGGGGCCGGTGGGAACTGAAGCTTTCTTT. It translates to CASSHGRGPVGTEAFF.

This chain joins TRBV6-5 and TRBJ2-3, with D possibly TRBD1 on 6 matching bases. Trimming removed 1 base at V and 3 bases at J, with 14 bases between. CDR1 and CDR2 (germline): MNHEY, SVGAGI. The CDR3 extends over 16 amino acids. CDR3 nucleotide sequence: TGTGCCAGCAGTTACTGGGCAGGGGCCTTAACAGATACGCAGTATTTT. As protein: CASSYWAGALTDTQYF.

V gene TRBV28 combines with J gene TRBJ2-7; 8 bases are shared with TRBD1. The CDR3 has 15 amino acids. The trim removed 4 bases at V and 2 bases at J, leaving 7 bases unmatched. Germline-derived CDR1 and CDR2 are MDHEN and SYDVKM. The DNA of the CDR3 is TGTGCCAGCAGTTCCCCGGACAGGGTGACCTACGAGCAGTACTTC. Translating gives CASSSPDRVTYEQYF. The whole variable domain, remainder taken from reference TRBV28 and TRBJ2-7, is DVKVTQSSRYLVKRTGEKVFLECVQDMDHENMFWYRQDPGLGLRLIYFSYDVKMKEKGDIPEGYSVSREKKERFSLILESASTNQTSMYLCASSSPDRVTYEQYFGPGTRLTVT.